This T cell receptor beta chain was obtained from a study of T cell responses to AZD1222 COVID-19 vaccine. Study-level results: None of the repertoires were sampled until the peak T cell response had passed.

V lost 0 bases, J lost 1 base, and 2 bases stayed unmatched. Germline V gene data show CDR1 as SGHDT and CDR2 as YYEEEE. The CDR3 runs to 15 residues. Worth noting for this clone: Its antigen is unknown.

The data were produced by immunoSEQ multiplex PCR, yet TCRdb's version contains in-frame clones alone and is incomplete. The profile shows about 99,000 clones, around 91% of them singletons. This chain links TRBV5-6 with TRBJ2-7; 9 bases match TRBD1. The TCR comes from an adult in good health. Here the sequenced sample was peripheral blood, taken on day 0 of AZD1222 vaccination. DNA of the CDR3: TGTGCCAGCAGCTTGGGGGACAGGGAATCCTACGAGCAGTACTTC. This encodes CASSLGDRESYEQYF.